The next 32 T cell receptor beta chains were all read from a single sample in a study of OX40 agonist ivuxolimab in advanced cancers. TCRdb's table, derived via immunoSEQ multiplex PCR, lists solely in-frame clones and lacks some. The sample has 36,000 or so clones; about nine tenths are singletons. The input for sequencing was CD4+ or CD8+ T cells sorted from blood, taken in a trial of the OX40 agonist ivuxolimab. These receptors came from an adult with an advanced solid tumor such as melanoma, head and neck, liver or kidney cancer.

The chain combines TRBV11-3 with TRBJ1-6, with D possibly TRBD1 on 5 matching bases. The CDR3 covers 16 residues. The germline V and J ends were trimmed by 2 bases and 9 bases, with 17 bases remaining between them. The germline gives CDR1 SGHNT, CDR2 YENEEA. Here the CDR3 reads CASSLRPIPQGSPLHF. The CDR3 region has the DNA TGTGCCAGCAGCTTACGCCCAATACCCCAGGGTTCACCCCTCCACTTT.

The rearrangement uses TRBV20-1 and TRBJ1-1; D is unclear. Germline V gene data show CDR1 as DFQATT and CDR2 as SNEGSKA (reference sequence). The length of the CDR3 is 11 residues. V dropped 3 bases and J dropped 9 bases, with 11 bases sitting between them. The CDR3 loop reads CSASLRNKAFF. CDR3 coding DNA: TGCAGTGCTAGTTTACGGAACAAAGCTTTCTTT.

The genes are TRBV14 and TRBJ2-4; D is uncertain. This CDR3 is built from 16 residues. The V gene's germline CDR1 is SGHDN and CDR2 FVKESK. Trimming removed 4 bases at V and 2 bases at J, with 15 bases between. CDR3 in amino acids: CASSPARPWPKNIQYF. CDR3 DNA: TGTGCCAGCAGCCCTGCGCGCCCCTGGCCCAAAAACATTCAGTACTTC.

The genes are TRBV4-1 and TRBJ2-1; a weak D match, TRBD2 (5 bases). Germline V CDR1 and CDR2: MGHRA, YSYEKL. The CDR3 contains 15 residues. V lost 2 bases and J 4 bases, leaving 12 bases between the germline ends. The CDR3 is CASSQSGLLYNEQFF. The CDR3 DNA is TGCGCCAGCAGCCAATCCGGACTCCTATACAATGAGCAGTTCTTC.

CDR3 coding DNA: TGTGCCAGCAGTTTAAGGACAGGGGTTTACAATGAGCAGTTCTTC. Translation gives CASSLRTGVYNEQFF. The chain employs TRBV28 and TRBJ2-1, with 9 bases lining up with TRBD1. CDR3 length: 15 amino acids. The V segment lost 2 bases and the J segment 4 bases; nucleotides outside the gene matches: 3. In germline, CDR1 is MDHEN, CDR2 SYDVKM.

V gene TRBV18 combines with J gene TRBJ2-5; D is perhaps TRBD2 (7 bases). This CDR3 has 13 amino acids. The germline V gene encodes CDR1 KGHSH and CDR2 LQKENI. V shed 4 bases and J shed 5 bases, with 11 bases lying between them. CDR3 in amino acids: CASSQQGGETQYF. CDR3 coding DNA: TGTGCCAGCTCACAACAGGGAGGGGAGACCCAGTACTTC.

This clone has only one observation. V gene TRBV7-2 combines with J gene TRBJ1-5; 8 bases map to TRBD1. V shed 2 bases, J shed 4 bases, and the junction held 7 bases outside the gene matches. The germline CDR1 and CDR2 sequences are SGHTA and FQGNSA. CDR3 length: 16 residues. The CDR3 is CASSLLGQGINQPQHF. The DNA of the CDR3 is TGTGCCAGCAGCTTACTCGGACAGGGAATAAATCAGCCCCAGCATTTT.

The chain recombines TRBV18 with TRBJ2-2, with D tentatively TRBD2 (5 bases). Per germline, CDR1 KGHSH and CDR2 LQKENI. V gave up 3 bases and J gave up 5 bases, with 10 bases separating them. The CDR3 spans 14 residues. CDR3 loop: CASSPTGETGELFF. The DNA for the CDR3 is TGTGCCAGCTCACCCACCGGGGAGACCGGGGAGCTGTTTTTT.

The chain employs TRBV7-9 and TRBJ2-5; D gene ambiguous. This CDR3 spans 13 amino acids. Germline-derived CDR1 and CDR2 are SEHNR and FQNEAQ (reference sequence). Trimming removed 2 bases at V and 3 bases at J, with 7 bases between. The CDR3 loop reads CASSLPPEETQYF. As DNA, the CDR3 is TGTGCCAGCAGCTTACCCCCCGAAGAGACCCAGTACTTC.

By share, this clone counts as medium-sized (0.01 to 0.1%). CDR3 in DNA: TGCAGCTCACGGGGGTTAGATACGCAGTATTTT. Translation: CSSRGLDTQYF. The chain is built from TRBV29-1 and TRBJ2-3; the D gene is possibly TRBD2 (6 bases). V lost 8 bases and J 5 bases, leaving 11 bases between the germline ends. The CDR3 extends over 11 amino acids. CDR1 and CDR2 from the germline V gene are SQVTM and ANQGSEA.

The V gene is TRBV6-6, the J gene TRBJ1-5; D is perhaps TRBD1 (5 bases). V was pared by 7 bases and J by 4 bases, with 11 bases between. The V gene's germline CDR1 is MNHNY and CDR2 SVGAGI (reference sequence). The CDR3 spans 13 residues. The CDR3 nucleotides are TGTGCCAGCACCCCGACAGTTAATCAGCCCCAGCATTTT. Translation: CASTPTVNQPQHF.

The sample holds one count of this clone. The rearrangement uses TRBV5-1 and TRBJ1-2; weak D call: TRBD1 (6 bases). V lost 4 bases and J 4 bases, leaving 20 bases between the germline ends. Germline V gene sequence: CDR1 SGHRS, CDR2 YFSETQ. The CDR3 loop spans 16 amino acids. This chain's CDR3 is CASSQGIDWGIYGYTF. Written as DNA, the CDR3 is TGCGCCAGCAGCCAGGGGATAGACTGGGGGATCTATGGCTACACCTTC. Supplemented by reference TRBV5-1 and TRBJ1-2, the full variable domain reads KAGVTQTPRYLIKTRGQQVTLSCSPISGHRSVSWYQQTPGQGLQFLFEYFSETQRNKGNFPGRFSGRQFSNSRSEMNVSTLELGDSALYLCASSQGIDWGIYGYTFGSGTRLTVV.

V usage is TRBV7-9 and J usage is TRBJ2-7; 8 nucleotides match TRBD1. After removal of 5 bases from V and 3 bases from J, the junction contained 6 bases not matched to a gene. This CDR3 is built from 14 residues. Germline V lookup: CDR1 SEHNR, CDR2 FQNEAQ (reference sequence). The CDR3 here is CASSDQGAHYEQYF. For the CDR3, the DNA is TGTGCCAGCAGCGACCAGGGGGCCCACTACGAGCAGTACTTC.

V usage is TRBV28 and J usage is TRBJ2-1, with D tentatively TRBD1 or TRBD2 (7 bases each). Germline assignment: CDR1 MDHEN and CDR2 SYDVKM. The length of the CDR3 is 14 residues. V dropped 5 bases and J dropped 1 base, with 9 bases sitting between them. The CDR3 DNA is TGTGCCAGCAGTCAGGGGGGGTCCTACAATGAGCAGTTCTTC. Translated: CASSQGGSYNEQFF.

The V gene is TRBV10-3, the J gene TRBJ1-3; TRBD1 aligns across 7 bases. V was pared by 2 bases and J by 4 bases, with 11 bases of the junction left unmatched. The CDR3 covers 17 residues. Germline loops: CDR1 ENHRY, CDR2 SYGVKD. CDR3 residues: CAISEPTGAQLGNTIYF. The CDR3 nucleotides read TGTGCCATCAGTGAGCCTACAGGGGCCCAGCTCGGAAACACCATATATTTT.

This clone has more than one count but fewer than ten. CDR3 sequence: CASSVGWASETQYF. CDR3 nucleotides: TGTGCCAGCAGCGTAGGTTGGGCGAGTGAGACCCAGTACTTC. This sequence joins TRBV9 and TRBJ2-5; the D is unclear. CDR1 is SGDLS and CDR2 is YYNGEE in the germline V gene. Trimming stripped 0 bases from V and 5 bases from J, with 11 bases between. The CDR3 is made up of 14 amino acids.

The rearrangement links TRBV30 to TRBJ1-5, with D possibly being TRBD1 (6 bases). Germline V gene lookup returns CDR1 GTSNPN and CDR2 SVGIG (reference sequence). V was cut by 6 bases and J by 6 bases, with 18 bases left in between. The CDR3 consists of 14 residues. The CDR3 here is CACIPGGSCQPQHF. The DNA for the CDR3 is TGTGCCTGCATTCCGGGGGGCTCTTGTCAGCCCCAGCATTTT.

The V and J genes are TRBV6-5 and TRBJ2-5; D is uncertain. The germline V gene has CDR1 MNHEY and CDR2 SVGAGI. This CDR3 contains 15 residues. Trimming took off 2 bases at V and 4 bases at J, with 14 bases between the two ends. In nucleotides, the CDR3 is TGTGCCAGCAGTTACGGGTTGCAGGTCGGAGAGACCCAGTACTTC. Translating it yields CASSYGLQVGETQYF.

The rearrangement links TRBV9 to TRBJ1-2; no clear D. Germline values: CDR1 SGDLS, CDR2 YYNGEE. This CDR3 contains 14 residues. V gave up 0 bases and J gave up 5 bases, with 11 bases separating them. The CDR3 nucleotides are TGTGCCAGCAGCGTAGAGGAGGGAAGGTATGGCTACACCTTC. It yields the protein CASSVEEGRYGYTF.

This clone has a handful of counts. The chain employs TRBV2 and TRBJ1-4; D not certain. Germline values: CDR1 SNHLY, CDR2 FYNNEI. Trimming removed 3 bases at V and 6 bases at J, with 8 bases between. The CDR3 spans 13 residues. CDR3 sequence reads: CASSDQTDEKLFF. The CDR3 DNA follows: TGTGCCAGCAGTGATCAGACGGATGAAAAACTGTTTTTT. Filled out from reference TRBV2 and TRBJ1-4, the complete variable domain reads EPEVTQTPSHQVTQMGQEVILRCVPISNHLYFYWYRQILGQKVEFLVSFYNNEISEKSEIFDDQFSVERPDGSNFTLKIRSTKLEDSAMYFCASSDQTDEKLFFGSGTQLSVL.

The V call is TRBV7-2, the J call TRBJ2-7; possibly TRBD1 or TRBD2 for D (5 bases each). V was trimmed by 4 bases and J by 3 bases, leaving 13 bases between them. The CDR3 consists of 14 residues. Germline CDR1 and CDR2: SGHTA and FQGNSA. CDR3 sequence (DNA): TGTGCCAGCAGCTACCGGGACCAGGGCTACGAGCAGTACTTC. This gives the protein CASSYRDQGYEQYF.

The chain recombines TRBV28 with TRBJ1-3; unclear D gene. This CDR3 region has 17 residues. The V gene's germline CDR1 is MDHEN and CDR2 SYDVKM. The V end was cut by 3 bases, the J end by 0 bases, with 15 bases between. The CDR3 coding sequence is TGTGCCAGCAGTTTTAGGTTGGTGATATACTCTGGAAACACCATATATTTT. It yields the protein CASSFRLVIYSGNTIYF.

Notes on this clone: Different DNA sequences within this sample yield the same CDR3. This CDR3 is CAISESGQGNQPQHF. The CDR3, as DNA: TGTGCCATCAGTGAGTCCGGACAGGGCAATCAGCCCCAGCATTTT. V usage is TRBV10-3 and J usage is TRBJ1-5; 7 bases line up with TRBD1. Germline V lookup: CDR1 ENHRY, CDR2 SYGVKD. V lost 0 bases to trimming and J lost 2 bases; unmatched junction nucleotides: 1. The CDR3 totals 15 residues.

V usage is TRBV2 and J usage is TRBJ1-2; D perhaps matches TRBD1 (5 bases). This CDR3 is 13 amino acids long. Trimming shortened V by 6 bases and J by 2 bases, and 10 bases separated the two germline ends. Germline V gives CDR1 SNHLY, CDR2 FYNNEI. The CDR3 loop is CASRDTHNYGYTF. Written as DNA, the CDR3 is TGTGCCAGCAGGGACACCCACAACTATGGCTACACCTTC.

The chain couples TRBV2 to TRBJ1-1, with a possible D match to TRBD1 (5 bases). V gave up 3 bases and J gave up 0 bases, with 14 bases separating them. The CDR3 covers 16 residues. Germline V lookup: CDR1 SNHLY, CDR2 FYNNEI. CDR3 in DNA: TGTGCCAGCAGTGAGGCGGCAGGGAAGATGAACACTGAAGCTTTCTTT. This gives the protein CASSEAAGKMNTEAFF.

DNA for the CDR3: TGTGCCAGCAGTCCCAGTACACAGCTCAATCAGCCCCAGCATTTT. Translating gives CASSPSTQLNQPQHF. The chain joins TRBV28 to TRBJ1-5; D is undetermined. CDR1 and CDR2 (germline): MDHEN, SYDVKM. This CDR3 comprises 15 residues. The ends were cut back, 5 bases at V and 3 bases at J, with 14 bases in the middle.

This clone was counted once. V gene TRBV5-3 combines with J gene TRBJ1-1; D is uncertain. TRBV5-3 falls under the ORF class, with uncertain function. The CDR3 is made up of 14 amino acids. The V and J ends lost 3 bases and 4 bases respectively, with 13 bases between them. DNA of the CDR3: TGTGCCAGAAGCTATGGGGAGTTGAGCACTGAAGCTTTCTTT. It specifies CARSYGELSTEAFF.

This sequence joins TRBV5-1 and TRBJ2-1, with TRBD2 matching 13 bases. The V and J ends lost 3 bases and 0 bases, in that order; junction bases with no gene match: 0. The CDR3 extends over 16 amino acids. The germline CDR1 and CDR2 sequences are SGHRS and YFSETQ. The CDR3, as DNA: TGCGCCAGCAGCTGGACTAGCGGGAGCTCCTACAATGAGCAGTTCTTC. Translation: CASSWTSGSSYNEQFF.

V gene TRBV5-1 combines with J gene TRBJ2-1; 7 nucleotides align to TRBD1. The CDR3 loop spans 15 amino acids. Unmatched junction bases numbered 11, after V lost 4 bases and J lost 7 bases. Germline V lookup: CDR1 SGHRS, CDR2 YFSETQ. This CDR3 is CASSLETGRPNEQFF. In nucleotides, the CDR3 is TGCGCCAGCAGCCTAGAGACAGGGCGGCCGAATGAGCAGTTCTTC.

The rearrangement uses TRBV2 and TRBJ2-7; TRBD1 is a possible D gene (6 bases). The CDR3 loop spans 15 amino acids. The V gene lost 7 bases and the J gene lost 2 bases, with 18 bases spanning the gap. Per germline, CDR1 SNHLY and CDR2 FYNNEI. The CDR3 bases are TGTGCCAGCAAGATCCAGGGGAACGGGGCCTACGAGCAGTACTTC. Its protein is CASKIQGNGAYEQYF.

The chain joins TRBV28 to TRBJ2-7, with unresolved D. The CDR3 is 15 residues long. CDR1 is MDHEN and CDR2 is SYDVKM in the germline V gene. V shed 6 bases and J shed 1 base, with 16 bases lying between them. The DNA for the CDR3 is TGTGCCAGCAGCCCCCTCGGGCTGGGTTCCTACGAGCAGTACTTC. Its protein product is CASSPLGLGSYEQYF.

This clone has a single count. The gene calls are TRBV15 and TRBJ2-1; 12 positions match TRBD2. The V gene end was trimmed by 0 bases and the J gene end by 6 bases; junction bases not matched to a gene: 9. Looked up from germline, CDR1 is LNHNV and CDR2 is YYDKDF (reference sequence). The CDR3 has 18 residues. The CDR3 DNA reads TGTGCCACCAGCAGAGAGGGACTAGCGGGCCTCGGGGGCAATGAGCAGTTCTTC. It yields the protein CATSREGLAGLGGNEQFF.